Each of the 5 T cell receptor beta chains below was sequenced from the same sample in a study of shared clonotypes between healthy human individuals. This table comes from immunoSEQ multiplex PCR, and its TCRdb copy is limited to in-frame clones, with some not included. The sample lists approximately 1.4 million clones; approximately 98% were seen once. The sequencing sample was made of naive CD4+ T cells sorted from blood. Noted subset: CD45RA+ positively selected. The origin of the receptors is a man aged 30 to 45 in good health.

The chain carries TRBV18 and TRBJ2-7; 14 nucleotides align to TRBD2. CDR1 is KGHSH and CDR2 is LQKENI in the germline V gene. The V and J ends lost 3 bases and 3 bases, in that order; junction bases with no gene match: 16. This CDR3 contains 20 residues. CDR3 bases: TGTGCCAGCTCACCCGGGACTAGCGGGAGAAGTAACCCTTCCGTCTACGAGCAGTACTTC. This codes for CASSPGTSGRSNPSVYEQYF.

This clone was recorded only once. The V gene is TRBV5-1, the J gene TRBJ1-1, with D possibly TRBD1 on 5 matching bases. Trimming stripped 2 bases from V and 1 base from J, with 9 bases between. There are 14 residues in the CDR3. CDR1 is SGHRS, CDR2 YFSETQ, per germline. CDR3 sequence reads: CASSLQESNTEAFF. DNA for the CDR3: TGCGCCAGCAGCTTACAGGAATCGAACACTGAAGCTTTCTTT.

CDR3 loop: CASSLLSVRGYTF. CDR3 in DNA: TGTGCCAGCAGCTTGTTAAGCGTACGGGGCTACACCTTC. The V and J genes are TRBV5-6 and TRBJ1-2; D uncertain. The CDR3 loop spans 13 amino acids. Trimming left V 1 base short and J 8 bases short, with 12 bases between. The germline CDR1 and CDR2 sequences are SGHDT and YYEEEE.

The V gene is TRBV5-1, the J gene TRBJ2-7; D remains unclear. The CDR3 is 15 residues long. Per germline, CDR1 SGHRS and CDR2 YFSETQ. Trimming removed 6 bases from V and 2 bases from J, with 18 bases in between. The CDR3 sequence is CASTPHTGPTYEQYF. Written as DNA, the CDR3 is TGCGCCAGCACTCCTCATACCGGGCCCACCTACGAGCAGTACTTC.

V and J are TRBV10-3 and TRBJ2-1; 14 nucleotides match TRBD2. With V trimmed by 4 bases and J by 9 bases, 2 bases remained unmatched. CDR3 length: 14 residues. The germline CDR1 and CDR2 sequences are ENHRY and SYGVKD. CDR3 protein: CAISGGLAGVEQFF. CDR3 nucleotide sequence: TGTGCCATCAGTGGGGGACTAGCGGGAGTTGAGCAGTTCTTC.